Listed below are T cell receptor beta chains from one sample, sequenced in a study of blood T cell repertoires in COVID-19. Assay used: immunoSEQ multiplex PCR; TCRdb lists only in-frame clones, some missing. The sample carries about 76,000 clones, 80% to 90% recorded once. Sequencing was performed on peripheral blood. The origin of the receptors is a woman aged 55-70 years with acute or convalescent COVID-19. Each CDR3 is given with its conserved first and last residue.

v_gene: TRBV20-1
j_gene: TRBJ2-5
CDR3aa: CSADKQETQYF

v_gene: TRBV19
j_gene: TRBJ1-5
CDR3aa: CASSIAGTAFYSNQPQHF

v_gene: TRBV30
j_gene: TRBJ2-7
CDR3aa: CAWSVRGRGSYEQYF

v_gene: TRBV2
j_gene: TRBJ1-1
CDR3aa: CASMRNGNTEAFF

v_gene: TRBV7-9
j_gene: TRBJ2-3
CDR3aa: CASSSGLDTQYF

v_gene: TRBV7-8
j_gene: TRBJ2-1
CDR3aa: CASSSLLAGGSYNEQFF

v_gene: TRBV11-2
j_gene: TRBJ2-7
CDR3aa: CASSLSSQGAYEQYF

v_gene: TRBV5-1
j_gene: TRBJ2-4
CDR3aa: CASSLADWETSGAKNIQYF

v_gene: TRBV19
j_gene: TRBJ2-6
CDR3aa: CASSIYGQGTGANVLTF

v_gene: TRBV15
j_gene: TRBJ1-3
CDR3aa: CATSSNKGLADGNTIYF

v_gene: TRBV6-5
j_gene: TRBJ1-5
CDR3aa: CATRPPNRESPQHF

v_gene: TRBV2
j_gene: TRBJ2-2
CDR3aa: CASSLTFTGNTGELFF

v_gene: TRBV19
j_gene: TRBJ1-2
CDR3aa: CASSKEASLIPNYGYTF

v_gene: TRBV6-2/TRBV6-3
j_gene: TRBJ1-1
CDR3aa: CASSYQAPGQQNTEAFF

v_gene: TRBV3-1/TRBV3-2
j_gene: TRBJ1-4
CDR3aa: CASSQDLNEKLFF

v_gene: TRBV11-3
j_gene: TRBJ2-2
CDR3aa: CASRTGTGSTGELFF

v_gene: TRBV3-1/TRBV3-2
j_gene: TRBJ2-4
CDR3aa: CASSQVGSGGPYF

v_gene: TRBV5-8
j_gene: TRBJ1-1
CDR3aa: CASSLRQRNEAFF

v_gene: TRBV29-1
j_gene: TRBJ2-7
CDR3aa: CSVDFGTAGDEQYF

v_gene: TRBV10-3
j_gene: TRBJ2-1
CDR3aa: CAISETRDSYNEQFF

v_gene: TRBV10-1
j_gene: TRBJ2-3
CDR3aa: CASSESSARGVDTDTQYF

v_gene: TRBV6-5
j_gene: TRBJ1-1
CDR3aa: CASSRRNLEAFF

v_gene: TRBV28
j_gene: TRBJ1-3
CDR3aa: CASSLLSRGSGNTIYF

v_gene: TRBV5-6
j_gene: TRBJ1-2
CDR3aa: CASSRIVTTGGWVYGYTF

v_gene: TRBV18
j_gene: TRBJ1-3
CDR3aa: CASSQPGVNSGNTIYF

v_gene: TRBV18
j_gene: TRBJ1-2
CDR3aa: CASSQTGGRGYTF

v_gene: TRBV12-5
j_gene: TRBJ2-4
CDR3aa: CASGLARDRFGELAKNIQYF

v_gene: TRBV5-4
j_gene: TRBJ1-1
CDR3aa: CASSRGKGTEAFF

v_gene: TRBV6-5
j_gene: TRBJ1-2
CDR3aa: CASSPEEGRYGYTF

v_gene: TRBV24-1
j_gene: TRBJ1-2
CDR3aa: CATSDSRLGYTF